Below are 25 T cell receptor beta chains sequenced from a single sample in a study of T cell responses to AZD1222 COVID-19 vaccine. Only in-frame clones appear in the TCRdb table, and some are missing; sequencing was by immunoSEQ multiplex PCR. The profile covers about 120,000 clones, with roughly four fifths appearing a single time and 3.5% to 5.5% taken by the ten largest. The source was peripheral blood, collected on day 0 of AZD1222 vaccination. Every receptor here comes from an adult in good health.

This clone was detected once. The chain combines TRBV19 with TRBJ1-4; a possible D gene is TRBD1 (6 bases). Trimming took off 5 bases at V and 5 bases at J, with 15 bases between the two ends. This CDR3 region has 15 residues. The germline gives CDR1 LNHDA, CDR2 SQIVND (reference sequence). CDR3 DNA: TGTGCCAGTAGTTCGACAGGCCGAGGGAATGAAAAACTGTTTTTT. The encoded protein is CASSSTGRGNEKLFF.

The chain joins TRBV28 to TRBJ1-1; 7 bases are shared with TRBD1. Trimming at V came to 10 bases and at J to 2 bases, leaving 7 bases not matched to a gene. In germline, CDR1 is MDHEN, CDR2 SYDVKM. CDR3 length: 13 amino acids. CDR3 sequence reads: CATSGQRNTEAFF. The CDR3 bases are TGTGCCACCTCGGGACAGAGAAACACTGAAGCTTTCTTT.

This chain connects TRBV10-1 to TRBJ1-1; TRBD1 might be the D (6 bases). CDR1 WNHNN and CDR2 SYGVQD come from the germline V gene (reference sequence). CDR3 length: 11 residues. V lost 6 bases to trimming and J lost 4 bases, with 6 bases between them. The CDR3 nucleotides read TGCGCCAGCAGACAGGGCACTGAAGCTTTCTTT. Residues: CASRQGTEAFF.

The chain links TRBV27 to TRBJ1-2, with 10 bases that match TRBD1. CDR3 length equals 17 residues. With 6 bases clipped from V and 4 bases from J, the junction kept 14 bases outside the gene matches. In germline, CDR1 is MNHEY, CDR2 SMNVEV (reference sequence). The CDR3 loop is CASRPLSGQGRVYGYTF. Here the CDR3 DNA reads TGTGCCAGCAGACCCCTATCGGGACAGGGGCGGGTCTATGGCTACACCTTC.

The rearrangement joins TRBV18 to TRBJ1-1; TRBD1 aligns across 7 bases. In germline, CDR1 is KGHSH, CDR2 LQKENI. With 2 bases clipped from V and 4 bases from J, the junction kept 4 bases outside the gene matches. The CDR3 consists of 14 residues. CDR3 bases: TGTGCCAGCTCACCAGAGGGGGCTGGCACTGAAGCTTTCTTT. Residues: CASSPEGAGTEAFF.

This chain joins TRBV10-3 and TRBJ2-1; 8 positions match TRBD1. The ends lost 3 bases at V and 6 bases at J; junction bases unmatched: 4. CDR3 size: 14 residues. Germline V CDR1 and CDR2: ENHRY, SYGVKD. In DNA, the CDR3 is TGTGCCATCAGTGACCCGACAGGGGTCAATGAGCAGTTCTTC. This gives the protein CAISDPTGVNEQFF.

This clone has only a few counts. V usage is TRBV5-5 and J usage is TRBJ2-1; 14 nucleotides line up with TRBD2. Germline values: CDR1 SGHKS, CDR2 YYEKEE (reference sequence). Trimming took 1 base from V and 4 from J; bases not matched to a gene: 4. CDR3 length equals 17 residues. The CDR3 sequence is CASSLRGLAGGYNEQFF. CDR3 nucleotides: TGTGCCAGCAGCTTGAGAGGACTAGCGGGGGGTTACAATGAGCAGTTCTTC.

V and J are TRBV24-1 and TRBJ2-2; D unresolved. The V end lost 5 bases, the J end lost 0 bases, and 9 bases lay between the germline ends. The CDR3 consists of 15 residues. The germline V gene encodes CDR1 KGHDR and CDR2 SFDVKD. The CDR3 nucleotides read TGTGCCACCAGTGCCCGGAAGGCGAACACCGGGGAGCTGTTTTTT. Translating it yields CATSARKANTGELFF.

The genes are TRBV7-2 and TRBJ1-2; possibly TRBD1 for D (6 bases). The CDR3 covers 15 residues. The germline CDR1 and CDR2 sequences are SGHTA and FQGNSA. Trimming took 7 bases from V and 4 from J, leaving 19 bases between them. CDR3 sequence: CASNHLGASGYGYTF. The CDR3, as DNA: TGTGCCAGCAACCATCTGGGGGCGTCGGGCTATGGCTACACCTTC.

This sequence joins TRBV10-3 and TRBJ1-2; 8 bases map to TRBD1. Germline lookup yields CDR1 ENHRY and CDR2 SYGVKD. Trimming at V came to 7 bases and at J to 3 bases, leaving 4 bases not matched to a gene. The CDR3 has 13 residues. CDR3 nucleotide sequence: TGTGCCATCACTTCGGGACAGGACTATGGCTACACCTTC. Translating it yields CAITSGQDYGYTF.

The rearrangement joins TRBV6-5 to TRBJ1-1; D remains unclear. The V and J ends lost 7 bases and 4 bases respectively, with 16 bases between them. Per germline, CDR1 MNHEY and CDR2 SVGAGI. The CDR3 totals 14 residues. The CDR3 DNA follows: TGTGCCAGCACCGACCGTTATAGCAGCACTGAAGCTTTCTTT. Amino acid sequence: CASTDRYSSTEAFF.

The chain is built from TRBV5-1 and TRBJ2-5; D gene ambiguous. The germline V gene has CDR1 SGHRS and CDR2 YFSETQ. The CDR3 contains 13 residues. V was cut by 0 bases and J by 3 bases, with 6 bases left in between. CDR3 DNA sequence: TGCGCCAGCAGCTTGGTAACGGAAGAGACCCAGTACTTC. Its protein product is CASSLVTEETQYF.

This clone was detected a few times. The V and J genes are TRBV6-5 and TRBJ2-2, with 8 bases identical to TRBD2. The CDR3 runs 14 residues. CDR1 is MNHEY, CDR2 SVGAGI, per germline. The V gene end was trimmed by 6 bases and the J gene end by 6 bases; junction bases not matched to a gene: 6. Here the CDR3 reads CASSPGTSPGELFF. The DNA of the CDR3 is TGTGCCAGCAGCCCCGGGACTAGTCCCGGGGAGCTGTTTTTT.

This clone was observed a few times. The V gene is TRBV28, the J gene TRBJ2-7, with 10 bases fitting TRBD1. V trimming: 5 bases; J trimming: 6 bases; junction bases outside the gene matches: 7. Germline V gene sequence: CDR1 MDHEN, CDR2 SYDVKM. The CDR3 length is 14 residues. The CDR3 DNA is TGTGCCAGCAGTAATCCGACAGGGGGCCGCGAGCAGTACTTC. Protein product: CASSNPTGGREQYF.

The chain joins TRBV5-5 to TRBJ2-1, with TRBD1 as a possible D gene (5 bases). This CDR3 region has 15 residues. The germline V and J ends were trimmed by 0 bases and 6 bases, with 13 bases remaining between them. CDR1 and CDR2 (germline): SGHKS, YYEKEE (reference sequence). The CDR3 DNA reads TGTGCCAGCAGCTTGGGAGGCGCAGGGATCAATGAGCAGTTCTTC. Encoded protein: CASSLGGAGINEQFF.

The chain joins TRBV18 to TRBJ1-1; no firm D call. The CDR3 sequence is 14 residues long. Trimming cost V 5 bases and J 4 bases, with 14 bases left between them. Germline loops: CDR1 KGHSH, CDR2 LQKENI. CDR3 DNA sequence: TGTGCCAGCTCAGAGACCTTCCCGAGCACTGAAGCTTTCTTT. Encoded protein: CASSETFPSTEAFF.

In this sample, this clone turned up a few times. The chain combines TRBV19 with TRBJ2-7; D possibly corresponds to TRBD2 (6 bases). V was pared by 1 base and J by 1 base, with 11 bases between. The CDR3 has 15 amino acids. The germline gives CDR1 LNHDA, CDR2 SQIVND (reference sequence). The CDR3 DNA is TGTGCCAGTAGTATAGTACACCGGGGGTCCTACGAGCAGTACTTC. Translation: CASSIVHRGSYEQYF.

The CDR3 loop is CASSPSPSNYGYTF. CDR3 sequence (DNA): TGTGCCAGCTCCCCCAGTCCGTCGAACTATGGCTACACCTTC. The chain combines TRBV6-4 with TRBJ1-2; D is unclear. This CDR3 has 14 residues. The V gene's germline CDR1 is MRHNA and CDR2 SNTAGT. V gave up 8 bases and J gave up 2 bases, with 15 bases separating them.

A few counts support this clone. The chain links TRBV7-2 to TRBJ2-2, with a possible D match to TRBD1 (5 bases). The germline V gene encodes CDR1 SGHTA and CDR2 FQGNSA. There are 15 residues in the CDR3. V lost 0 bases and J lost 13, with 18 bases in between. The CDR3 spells CASSLAQFPGNTLFF. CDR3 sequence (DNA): TGTGCCAGCAGCTTAGCCCAATTTCCAGGGAACACGCTGTTTTTT.

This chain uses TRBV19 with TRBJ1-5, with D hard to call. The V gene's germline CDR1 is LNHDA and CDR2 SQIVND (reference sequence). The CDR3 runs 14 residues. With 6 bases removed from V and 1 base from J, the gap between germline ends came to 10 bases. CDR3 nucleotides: TGTGCCAGTAGAAATTTCGTAAGCAATCAGCCCCAGCATTTT. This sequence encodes CASRNFVSNQPQHF.

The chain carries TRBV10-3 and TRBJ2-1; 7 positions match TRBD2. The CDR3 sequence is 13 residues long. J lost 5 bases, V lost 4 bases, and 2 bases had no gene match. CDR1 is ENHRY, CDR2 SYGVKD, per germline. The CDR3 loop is CAISGGGHNEQFF. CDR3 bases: TGTGCCATCAGTGGCGGGGGTCACAATGAGCAGTTCTTC.

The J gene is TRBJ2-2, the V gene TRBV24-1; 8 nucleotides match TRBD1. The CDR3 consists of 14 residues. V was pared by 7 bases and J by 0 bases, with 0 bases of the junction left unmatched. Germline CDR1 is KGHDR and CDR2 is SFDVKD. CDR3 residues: CATRQGANTGELFF. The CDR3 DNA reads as TGTGCCACCAGACAGGGGGCGAACACCGGGGAGCTGTTTTTT.

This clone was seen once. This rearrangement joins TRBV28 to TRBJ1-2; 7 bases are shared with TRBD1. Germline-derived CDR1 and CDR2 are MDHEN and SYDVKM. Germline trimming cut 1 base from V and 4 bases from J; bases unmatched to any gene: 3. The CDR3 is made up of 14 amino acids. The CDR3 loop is CASSLSGQIYGYTF. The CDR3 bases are TGTGCCAGCAGTTTATCGGGACAGATCTATGGCTACACCTTC.

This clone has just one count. CDR3 in DNA: TGTGCCAGCAGTGAGACTGCGGGGGGGCGGGAGACCCAGTACTTC. It translates to CASSETAGGRETQYF. The chain recombines TRBV6-4 with TRBJ2-5; 9 positions agree with TRBD2. Looked up from germline, CDR1 is MRHNA and CDR2 is SNTAGT. V trimming: 3 bases; J trimming: 5 bases; junction bases outside the gene matches: 7. The CDR3 covers 15 residues.

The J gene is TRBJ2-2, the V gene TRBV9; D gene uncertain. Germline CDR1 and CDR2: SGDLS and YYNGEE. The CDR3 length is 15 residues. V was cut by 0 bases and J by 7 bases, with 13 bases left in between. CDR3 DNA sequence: TGTGCCAGCAGCGTAGTGGAGAGGTCGCTCGGGGAGCTGTTTTTT. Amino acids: CASSVVERSLGELFF.